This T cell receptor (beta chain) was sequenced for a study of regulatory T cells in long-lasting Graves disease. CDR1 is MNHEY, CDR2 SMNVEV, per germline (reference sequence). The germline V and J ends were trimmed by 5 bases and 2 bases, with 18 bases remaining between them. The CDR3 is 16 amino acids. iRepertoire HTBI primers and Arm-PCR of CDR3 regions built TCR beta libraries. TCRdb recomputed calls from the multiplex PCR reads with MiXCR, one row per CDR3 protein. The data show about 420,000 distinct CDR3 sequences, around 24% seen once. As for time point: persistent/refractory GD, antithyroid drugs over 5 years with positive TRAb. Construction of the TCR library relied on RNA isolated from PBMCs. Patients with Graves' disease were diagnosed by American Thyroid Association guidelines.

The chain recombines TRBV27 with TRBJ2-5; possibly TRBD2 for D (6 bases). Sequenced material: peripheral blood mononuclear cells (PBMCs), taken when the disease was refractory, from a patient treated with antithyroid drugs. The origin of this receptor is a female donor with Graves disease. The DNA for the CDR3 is TGTGCCAGCAGTCTGCTCGGGAGAGCCTTACAAGAGACCCAGTACTTC. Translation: CASSLLGRALQETQYF.